This T cell receptor (beta chain) was sequenced for a study of tumor and adjacent non-tumor tissue in lung cancer. The V gene's germline CDR1 is SGHNT and CDR2 YENEEA. CDR3 length: 13 residues. The template was RNA from unsorted bulk tissue. TCRbeta libraries were built with three rounds of nested PCR, modified from ARM-PCR. Via MiXCR, TCRdb re-called the multiplex PCR reads, giving one row per CDR3 protein. The profile shows about 93,000 distinct CDR3 sequences, roughly 70% of them singletons. This clonotype was observed once. V gene TRBV11-3 combines with J gene TRBJ2-3; tentatively, D is TRBD1 (6 bases). The receptor's source is a man in his sixties with non-small cell lung cancer. Material: lung tumor tissue. This CDR3 reads CVSSDDRSDTQYF. The CDR3 DNA reads TGTGTCAGTAGCGATGACAGGTCGGATACGCAGTATTTT.